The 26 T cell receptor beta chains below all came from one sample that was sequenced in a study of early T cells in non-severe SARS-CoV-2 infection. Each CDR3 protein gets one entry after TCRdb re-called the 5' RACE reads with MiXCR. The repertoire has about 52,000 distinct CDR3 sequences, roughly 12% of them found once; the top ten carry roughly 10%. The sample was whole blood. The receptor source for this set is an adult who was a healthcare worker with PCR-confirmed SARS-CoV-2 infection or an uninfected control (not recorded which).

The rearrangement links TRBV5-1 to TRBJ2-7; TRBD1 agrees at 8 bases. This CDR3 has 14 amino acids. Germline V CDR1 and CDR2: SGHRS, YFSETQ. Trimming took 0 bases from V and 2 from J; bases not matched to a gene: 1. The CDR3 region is CASSLVQGAYEQYF. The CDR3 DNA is TGCGCCAGCAGCTTGGTACAGGGGGCCTACGAGCAGTACTTC.

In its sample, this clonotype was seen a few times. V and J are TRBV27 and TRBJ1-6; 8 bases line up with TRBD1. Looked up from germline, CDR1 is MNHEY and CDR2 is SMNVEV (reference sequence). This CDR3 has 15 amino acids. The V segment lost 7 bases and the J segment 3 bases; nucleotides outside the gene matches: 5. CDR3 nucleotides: TGTGCCAGCACGCAGGGGGCGATCTATAATTCACCCCTCCACTTT. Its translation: CASTQGAIYNSPLHF.

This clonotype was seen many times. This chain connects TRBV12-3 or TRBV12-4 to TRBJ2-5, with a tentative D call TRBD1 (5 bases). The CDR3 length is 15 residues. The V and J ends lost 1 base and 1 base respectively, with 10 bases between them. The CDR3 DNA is TGTGCCAGCAGTTTAGGCAGGGCTTTCCAAGAGACCCAGTACTTC. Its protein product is CASSLGRAFQETQYF.

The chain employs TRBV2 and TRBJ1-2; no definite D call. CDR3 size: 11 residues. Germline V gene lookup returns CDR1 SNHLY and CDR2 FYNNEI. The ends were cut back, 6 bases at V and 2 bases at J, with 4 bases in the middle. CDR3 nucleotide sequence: TGTGCCAGCAGCACCAACTATGGCTACACCTTC. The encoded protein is CASSTNYGYTF.

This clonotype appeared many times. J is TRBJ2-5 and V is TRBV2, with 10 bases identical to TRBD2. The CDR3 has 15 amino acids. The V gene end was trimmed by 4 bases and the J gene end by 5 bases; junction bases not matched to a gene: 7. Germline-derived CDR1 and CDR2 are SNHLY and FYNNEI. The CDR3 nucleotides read TGTGCCAGCAGTGGGGAGCGGGGGGGCATGGAGACCCAGTACTTC. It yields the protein CASSGERGGMETQYF.

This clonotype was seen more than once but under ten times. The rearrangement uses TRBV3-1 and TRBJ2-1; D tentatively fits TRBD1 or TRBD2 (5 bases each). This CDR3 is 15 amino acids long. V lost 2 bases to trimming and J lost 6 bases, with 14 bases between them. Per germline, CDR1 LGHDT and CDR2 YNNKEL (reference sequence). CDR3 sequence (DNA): TGTGCCAGCAGCCAAACCGGGACGGGTGTCAATGAGCAGTTCTTC. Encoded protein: CASSQTGTGVNEQFF.

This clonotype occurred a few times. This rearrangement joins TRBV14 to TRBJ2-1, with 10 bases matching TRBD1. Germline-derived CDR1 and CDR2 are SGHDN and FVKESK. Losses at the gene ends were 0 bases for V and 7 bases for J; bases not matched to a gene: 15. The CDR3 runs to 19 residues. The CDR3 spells CASSQETLPGQGRKNEQFF. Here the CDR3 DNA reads TGTGCCAGCAGCCAAGAAACCTTACCGGGACAGGGGAGGAAGAATGAGCAGTTCTTC.

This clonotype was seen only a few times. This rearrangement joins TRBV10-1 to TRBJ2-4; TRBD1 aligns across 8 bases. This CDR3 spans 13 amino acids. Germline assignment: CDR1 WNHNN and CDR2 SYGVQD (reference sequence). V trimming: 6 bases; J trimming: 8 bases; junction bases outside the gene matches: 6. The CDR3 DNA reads TGCGCCAGCAGCACGGGACAGGACGACATTCAGTACTTC. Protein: CASSTGQDDIQYF.

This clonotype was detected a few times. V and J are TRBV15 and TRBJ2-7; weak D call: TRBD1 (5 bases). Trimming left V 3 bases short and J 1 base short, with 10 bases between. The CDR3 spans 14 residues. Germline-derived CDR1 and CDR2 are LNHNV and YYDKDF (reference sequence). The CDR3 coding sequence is TGTGCCACCAGCAGCAGGACACTTTCCTACGAGCAGTACTTC. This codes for CATSSRTLSYEQYF.

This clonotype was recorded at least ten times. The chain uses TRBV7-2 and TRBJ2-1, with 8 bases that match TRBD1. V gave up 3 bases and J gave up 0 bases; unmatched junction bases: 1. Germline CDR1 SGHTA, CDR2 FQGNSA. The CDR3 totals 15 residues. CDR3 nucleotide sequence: TGTGCCAGCAGCTTGGACAGGGCCTCCTACAATGAGCAGTTCTTC. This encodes CASSLDRASYNEQFF.

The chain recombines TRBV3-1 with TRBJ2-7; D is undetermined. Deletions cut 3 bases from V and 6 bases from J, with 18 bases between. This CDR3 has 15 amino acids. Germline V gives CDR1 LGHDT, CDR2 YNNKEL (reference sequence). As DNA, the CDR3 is TGTGCCAGCAGCCACCGGAGACGGGCCGCCCCCGAGCAGTACTTC. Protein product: CASSHRRRAAPEQYF.

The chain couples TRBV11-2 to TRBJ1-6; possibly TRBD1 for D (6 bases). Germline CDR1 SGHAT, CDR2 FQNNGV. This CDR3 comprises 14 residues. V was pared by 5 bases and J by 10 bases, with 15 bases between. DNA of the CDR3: TGTGCCAGCAGCCCCGGGACAATGCGATCACCCCTCCACTTT. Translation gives CASSPGTMRSPLHF.

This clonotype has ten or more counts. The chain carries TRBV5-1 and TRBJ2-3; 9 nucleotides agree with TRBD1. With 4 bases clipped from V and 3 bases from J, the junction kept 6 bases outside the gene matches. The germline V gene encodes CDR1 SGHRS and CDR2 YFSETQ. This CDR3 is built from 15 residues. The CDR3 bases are TGCGCCAGCAGCCACAGGGGGCTTGTGACAGATACGCAGTATTTT. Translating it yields CASSHRGLVTDTQYF.

The CDR3 reads CASSQESLADNTGELFF. For the CDR3, the DNA is TGTGCCAGCAGCCAAGAGTCACTAGCGGACAACACCGGGGAGCTGTTTTTT. This sequence joins TRBV3-1 and TRBJ2-2; TRBD2 matches at 8 bases. The V gene end was trimmed by 0 bases and the J gene end by 2 bases; junction bases not matched to a gene: 5. This CDR3 contains 17 residues. Germline values: CDR1 LGHDT, CDR2 YNNKEL (reference sequence).

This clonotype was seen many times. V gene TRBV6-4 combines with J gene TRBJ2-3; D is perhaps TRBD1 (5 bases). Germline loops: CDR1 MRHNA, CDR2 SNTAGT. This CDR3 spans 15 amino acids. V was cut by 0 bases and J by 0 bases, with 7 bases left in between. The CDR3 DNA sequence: TGTGCCAGCAGTGACTCGACAGATAGCACAGATACGCAGTATTTT. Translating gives CASSDSTDSTDTQYF.

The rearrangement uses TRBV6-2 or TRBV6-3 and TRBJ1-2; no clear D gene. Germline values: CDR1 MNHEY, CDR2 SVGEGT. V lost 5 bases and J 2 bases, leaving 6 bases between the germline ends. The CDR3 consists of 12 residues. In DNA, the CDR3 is TGTGCCAGCAGTAACAGCAACTATGGCTACACCTTC. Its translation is CASSNSNYGYTF.

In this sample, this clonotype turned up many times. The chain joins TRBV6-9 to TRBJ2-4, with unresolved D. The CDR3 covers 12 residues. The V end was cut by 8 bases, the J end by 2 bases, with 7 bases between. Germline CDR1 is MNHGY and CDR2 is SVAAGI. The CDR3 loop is CASGSPKNIQYF. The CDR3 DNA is TGTGCCAGCGGATCGCCCAAAAACATTCAGTACTTC.

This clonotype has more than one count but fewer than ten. The CDR3 nucleotides are TGTGCCAGCAGAGCCCCCGGCTCGTCGGAGACCCAGTACTTC. Protein product: CASRAPGSSETQYF. The chain links TRBV6-2 or TRBV6-3 to TRBJ2-5; D is uncertain. In germline, CDR1 is MNHEY, CDR2 SVGEGT. Trimming shortened V by 6 bases and J by 5 bases, and 16 bases separated the two germline ends. The length of the CDR3 is 14 residues.

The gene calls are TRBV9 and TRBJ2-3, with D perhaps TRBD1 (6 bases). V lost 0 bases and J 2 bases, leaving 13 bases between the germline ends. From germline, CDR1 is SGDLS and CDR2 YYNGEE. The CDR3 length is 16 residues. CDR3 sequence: CASSVGPGAFTDTQYF. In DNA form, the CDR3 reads TGTGCCAGCAGCGTAGGTCCAGGGGCCTTCACAGATACGCAGTATTTT.

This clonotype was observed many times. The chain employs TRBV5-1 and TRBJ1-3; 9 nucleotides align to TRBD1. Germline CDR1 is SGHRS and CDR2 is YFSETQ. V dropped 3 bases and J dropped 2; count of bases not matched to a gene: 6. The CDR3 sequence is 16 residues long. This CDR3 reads CASSSRQGGPGNTIYF. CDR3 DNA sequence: TGCGCCAGCAGCTCCCGACAGGGGGGACCTGGAAACACCATATATTTT. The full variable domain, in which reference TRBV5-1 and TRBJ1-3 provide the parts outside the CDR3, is KAGVTQTPRYLIKTRGQQVTLSCSPISGHRSVSWYQQTPGQGLQFLFEYFSETQRNKGNFPGRFSGRQFSNSRSEMNVSTLELGDSALYLCASSSRQGGPGNTIYFGEGSWLTVV.

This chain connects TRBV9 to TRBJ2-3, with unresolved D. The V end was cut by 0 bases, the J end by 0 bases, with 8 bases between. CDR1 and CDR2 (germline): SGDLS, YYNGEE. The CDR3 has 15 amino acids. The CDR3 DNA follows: TGTGCCAGCAGCGTAGGATCCATAAGCACAGATACGCAGTATTTT. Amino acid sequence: CASSVGSISTDTQYF.

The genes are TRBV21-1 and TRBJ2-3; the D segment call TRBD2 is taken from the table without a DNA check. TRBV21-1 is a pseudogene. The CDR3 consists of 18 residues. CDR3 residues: CASSKAGTSGSVPDTQYF. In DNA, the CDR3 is TGTGCCAGCAGCAAAGCCGGGACTAGCGGGAGCGTGCCAGATACGCAGTATTTT.

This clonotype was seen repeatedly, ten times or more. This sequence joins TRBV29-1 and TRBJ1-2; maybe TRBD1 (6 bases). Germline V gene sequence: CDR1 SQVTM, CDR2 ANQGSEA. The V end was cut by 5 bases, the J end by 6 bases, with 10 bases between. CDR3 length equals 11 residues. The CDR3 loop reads CSVFRGNGYTF. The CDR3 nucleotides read TGCAGCGTTTTCAGGGGTAATGGCTACACCTTC.

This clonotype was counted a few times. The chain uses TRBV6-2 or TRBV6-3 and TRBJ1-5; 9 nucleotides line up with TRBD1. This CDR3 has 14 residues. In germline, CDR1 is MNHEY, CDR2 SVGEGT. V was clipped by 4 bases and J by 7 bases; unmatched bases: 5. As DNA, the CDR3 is TGTGCCAGCAGTTGGGACAGGGCACGACAGCCCCAGCATTTT. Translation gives CASSWDRARQPQHF.

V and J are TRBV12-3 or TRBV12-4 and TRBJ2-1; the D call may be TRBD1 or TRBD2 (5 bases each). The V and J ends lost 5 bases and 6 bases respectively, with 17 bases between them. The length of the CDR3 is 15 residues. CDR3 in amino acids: CASSPAGTGRNEQFF. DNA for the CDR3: TGTGCCAGCAGTCCCGCCGGGACCGGGCGCAATGAGCAGTTCTTC.

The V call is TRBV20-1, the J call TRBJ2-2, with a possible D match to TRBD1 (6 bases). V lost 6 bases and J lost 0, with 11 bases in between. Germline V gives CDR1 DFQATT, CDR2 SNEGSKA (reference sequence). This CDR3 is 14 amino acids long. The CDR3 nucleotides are TGCAGTGCCCCGGGACACTCGAACACCGGGGAGCTGTTTTTT. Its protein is CSAPGHSNTGELFF.